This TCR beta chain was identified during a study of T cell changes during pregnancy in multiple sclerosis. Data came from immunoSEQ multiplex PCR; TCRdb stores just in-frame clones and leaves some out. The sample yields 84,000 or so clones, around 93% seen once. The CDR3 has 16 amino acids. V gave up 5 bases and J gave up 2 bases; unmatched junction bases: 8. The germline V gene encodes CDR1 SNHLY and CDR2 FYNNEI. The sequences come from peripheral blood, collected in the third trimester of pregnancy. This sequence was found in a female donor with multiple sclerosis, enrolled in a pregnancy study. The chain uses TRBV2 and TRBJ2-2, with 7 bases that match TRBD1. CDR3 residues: CASSLADRSNTGELFF. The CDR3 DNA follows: TGTGCCAGCAGTTTGGCGGACAGGTCAAACACCGGGGAGCTGTTTTTT.